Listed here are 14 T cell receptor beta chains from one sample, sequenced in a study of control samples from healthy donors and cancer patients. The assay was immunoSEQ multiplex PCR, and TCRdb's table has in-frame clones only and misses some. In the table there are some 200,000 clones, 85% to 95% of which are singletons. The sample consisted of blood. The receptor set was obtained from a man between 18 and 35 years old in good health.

The CDR3 spells CASSDGTANQPQHF. CDR3 DNA: TGTGCCAGCAGTGACGGTACTGCAAATCAGCCCCAGCATTTT. This chain links TRBV6-1 with TRBJ1-5; no firm D call. V dropped 3 bases and J dropped 4 bases, with 10 bases sitting between them. There are 14 residues in the CDR3. CDR1 is MNHNS and CDR2 is SASEGT in the germline V gene.

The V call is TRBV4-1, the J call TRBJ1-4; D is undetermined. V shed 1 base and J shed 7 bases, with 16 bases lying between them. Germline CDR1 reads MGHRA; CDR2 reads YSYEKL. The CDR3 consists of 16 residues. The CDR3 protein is CASSQGAAQVGEKLFF. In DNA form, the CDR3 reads TGCGCCAGCAGCCAAGGGGCGGCACAAGTAGGTGAAAAACTGTTTTTT.

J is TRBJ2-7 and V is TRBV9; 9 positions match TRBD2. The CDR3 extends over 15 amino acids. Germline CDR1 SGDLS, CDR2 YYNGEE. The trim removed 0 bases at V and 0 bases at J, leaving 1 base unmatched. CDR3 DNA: TGTGCCAGCAGCGTAGGCGGGGGGGTCTCCTACGAGCAGTACTTC. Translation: CASSVGGGVSYEQYF. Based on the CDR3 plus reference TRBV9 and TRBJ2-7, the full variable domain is DSGVTQTPKHLITATGQRVTLRCSPRSGDLSVYWYQQSLDQGLQFLIQYYNGEERAKGNILERFSAQQFPDLHSELNLSSLELGDSALYFCASSVGGGVSYEQYFGPGTRLTVT.

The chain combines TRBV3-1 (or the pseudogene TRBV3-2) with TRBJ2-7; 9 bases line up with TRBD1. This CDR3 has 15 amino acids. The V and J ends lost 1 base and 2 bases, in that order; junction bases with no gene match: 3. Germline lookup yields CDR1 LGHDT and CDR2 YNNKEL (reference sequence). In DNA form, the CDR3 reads TGTGCCAGCAGCCAAGTACAGGGGGCGACCTACGAGCAGTACTTC. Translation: CASSQVQGATYEQYF.

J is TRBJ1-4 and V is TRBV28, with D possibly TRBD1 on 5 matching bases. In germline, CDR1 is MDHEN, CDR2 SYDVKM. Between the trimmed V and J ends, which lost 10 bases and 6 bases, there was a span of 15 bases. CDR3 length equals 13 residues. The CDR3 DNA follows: TGTGCCACCCTTGGGCAGGGTTATGAAAAACTGTTTTTT. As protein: CATLGQGYEKLFF.

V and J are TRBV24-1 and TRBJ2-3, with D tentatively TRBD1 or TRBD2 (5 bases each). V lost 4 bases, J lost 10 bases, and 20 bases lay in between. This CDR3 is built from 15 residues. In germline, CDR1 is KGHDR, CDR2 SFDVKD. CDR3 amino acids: CATSDPGTGKHAQYF. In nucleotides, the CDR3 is TGTGCCACCAGTGACCCAGGGACGGGGAAGCATGCGCAGTATTTT.

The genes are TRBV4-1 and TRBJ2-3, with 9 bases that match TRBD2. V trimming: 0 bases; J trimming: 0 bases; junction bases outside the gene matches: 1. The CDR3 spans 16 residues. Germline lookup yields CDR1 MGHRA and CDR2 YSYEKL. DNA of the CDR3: TGCGCCAGCAGCCAAGATCTAGCGGGGAGCACAGATACGCAGTATTTT. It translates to CASSQDLAGSTDTQYF.

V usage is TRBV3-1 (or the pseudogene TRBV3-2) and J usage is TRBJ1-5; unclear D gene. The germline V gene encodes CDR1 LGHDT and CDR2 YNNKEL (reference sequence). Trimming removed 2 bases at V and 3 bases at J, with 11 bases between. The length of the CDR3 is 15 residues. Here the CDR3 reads CASSQSWGVNQPQHF. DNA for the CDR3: TGTGCCAGCAGCCAATCGTGGGGAGTCAATCAGCCCCAGCATTTT.

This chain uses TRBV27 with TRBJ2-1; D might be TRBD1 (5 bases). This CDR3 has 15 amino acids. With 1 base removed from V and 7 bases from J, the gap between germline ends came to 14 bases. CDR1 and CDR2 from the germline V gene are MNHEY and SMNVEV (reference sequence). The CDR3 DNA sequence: TGTGCCAGCAGTTTATTCGAAGGGGCTCCTAATGAGCAGTTCTTC. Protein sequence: CASSLFEGAPNEQFF.

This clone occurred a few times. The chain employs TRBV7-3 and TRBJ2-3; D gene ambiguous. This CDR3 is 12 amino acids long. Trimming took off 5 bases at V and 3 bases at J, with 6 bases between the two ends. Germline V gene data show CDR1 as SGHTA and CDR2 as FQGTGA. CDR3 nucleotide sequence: TGTGCCAGCAGCCACGGTACAGATACGCAGTATTTT. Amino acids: CASSHGTDTQYF.

The chain's CDR3 is CASSYRIGGGAIVRTDTQYF. CDR3 nucleotides: TGTGCCAGCAGTTACCGGATTGGCGGCGGGGCAATAGTACGCACAGATACGCAGTATTTT. This chain uses TRBV6-2 or TRBV6-3 with TRBJ2-3, with D perhaps matching TRBD2 (6 bases). Germline-derived CDR1 and CDR2 are MNHEY and SVGEGT. The CDR3 consists of 20 residues. Trimming cost V 2 bases and J 1 base, with 25 bases left between them.

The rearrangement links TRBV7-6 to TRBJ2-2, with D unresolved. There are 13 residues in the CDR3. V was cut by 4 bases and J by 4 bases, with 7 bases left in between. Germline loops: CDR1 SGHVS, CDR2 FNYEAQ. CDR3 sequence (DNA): TGTGCCAGCAGCTCGAAAGTCACCGGGGAGCTGTTTTTT. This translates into CASSSKVTGELFF.

CDR3 bases: TGTGCCAGCAGCGCAATGGGGAACACTGAAGCTTTCTTT. Residues: CASSAMGNTEAFF. V usage is TRBV7-3 and J usage is TRBJ1-1; D uncertain. The V end lost 5 bases, the J end lost 1 base, and 8 bases lay between the germline ends. This CDR3 contains 13 residues. Looked up from germline, CDR1 is SGHTA and CDR2 is FQGTGA.

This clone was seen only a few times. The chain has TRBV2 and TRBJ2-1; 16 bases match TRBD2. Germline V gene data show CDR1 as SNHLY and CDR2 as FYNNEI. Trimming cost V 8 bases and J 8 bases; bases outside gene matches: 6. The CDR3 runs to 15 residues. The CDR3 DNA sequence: TGTGCCAGCGGAGGGACTAGCGGGGGGGCCCATGAGCAGTTCTTC. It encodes CASGGTSGGAHEQFF.